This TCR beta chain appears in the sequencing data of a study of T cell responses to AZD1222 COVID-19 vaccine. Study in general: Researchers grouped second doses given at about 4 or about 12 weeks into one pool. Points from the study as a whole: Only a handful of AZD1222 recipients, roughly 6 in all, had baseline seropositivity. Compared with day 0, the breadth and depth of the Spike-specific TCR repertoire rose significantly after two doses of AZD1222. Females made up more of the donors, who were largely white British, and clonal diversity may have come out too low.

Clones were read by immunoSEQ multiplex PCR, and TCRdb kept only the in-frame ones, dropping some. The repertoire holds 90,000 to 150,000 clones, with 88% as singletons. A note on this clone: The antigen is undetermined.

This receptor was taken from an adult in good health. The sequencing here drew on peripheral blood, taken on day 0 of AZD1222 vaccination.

Written as DNA, the CDR3 is TGTGCCAGCAGTTTAAGAGGGCAGGGGGGCTACGAGCAGTACTTC. Residues: CASSLRGQGGYEQYF. This sequence joins TRBV28 and TRBJ2-7; maybe TRBD1 (7 bases). Germline assignment: CDR1 MDHEN and CDR2 SYDVKM. Trimming shortened V by 2 bases and J by 3 bases, and 14 bases separated the two germline ends. The CDR3 totals 15 residues.